These T cell receptor beta chains were read from a single sample in a study of control samples from healthy donors and cancer patients. The repertoire was sequenced with immunoSEQ multiplex PCR; TCRdb's copy has only in-frame clones and lacks some. The sample has about 28,000 clones; around three quarters are singletons. Input material: PBMCs. The receptor set was obtained from a man aged 55 to 70 with head and neck cancer. CDR3s include the opening cysteine and the closing phenylalanine or tryptophan. A D gene is named only where the DNA matches it firmly. Not every row has a clone size; where given, it reads once, few, many or a size class.

size: NA
D: NA
V: TRBV12-3/TRBV12-4
J: TRBJ1-5
DNA: TGTGCCAGTGGTACTCACCGCAATCAGCCCCAGCATTTT
CDR3: CASGTHRNQPQHF

size: NA
D: NA
V: TRBV11-1
J: TRBJ2-2
DNA: TGTGCCAGCAGCCCGGGACAAAAGATCGGGGAGCTGTTTTTT
CDR3: CASSPGQKIGELFF

size: NA
D: TRBD1
V: TRBV27
J: TRBJ1-1
DNA: TGTGCCAGCAGTTTAAGGACAGGTTCTGAAGCTTTCTTT
CDR3: CASSLRTGSEAFF

size: once
D: TRBD1
V: TRBV9
J: TRBJ2-1
DNA: TGTGCCAGCAGCGCCAGACAGGGGGAGGTCAATGAGCAGTTCTTC
CDR3: CASSARQGEVNEQFF

size: NA
D: TRBD2
V: TRBV15
J: TRBJ2-1
DNA: TGTGCCACCAGCACTGGGACTAGCGGGATCCGTGAGCAGTTCTTC
CDR3: CATSTGTSGIREQFF

size: NA
D: NA
V: TRBV27
J: TRBJ2-7
DNA: TGTGCCAGCAGTTTACCCGCTTTCAGACCCGGTCACAGGACGCCTTACGAGCAGTACTTC
CDR3: CASSLPAFRPGHRTPYEQYF

size: NA
D: NA
V: TRBV7-9
J: TRBJ1-1
DNA: TGTGCCAGCAGCTTAGAGGGTGGGGGGAGAACTGAAGCTTTCTTT
CDR3: CASSLEGGGRTEAFF

size: once
D: TRBD1
V: TRBV5-1
J: TRBJ2-7
DNA: TGCGCCAGCAGCTTGGCCGGGACAGGGACAGGCGAGCAGTACTTC
CDR3: CASSLAGTGTGEQYF

size: NA
D: NA
V: TRBV30
J: TRBJ2-2
DNA: TGTGCCTGGAGTGTACAGAGGACTACCTTTTACACCGGGGAGCTGTTTTTT
CDR3: CAWSVQRTTFYTGELFF

size: NA
D: NA
V: TRBV30
J: TRBJ2-7
DNA: TGTGCCTGGGACGGAGGGACCCAAAGCTCCTACGAGCAGTACTTC
CDR3: CAWDGGTQSSYEQYF

size: NA
D: NA
V: TRBV6-5
J: TRBJ2-2
DNA: TGTGCCAGCAGTTACTCGGTGGGATCCGGGGAGCTGTTTTTT
CDR3: CASSYSVGSGELFF

size: NA
D: NA
V: TRBV9
J: TRBJ2-7
DNA: TGTGCCAGCAGCGTAGATGGGGCAGGGTCCTACGAGCAGTACTTC
CDR3: CASSVDGAGSYEQYF

size: NA
D: NA
V: TRBV28
J: TRBJ2-3
DNA: TGTGCCAGCAGTCCCCCCCGCGCGGGAACAGATACGCAGTATTTT
CDR3: CASSPPRAGTDTQYF

size: NA
D: NA
V: TRBV28
J: TRBJ2-7
DNA: TGTGCCAGCATGGTCCCGGGTTACGAGCAGTACTTC
CDR3: CASMVPGYEQYF

size: NA
D: NA
V: TRBV7-3
J: TRBJ2-2
DNA: TGTGCCAGCAGCATGACAGAGAACACCGGGGAGCTGTTTTTT
CDR3: CASSMTENTGELFF

size: NA
D: NA
V: TRBV13
J: TRBJ2-2
DNA: TGTGCCAGCAGCCGACAGATGAACACCGGGGAGCTGTTTTTT
CDR3: CASSRQMNTGELFF

size: NA
D: NA
V: TRBV29-1
J: TRBJ1-1
DNA: TGCAGCGTTGAAGATGGTTTAGGCGCTGAAGCTTTCTTT
CDR3: CSVEDGLGAEAFF

size: NA
D: NA
V: TRBV7-8
J: TRBJ2-3
DNA: TGTGCCAGCAGCACAGCCCCGGGAGTTACGCAGTATTTT
CDR3: CASSTAPGVTQYF

size: few
D: TRBD2
V: TRBV4-2
J: TRBJ2-1
DNA: TGTGCCAGCAGCCCCCCCAGCGGGAGCTACAATGAGCAGTTCTTC
CDR3: CASSPPSGSYNEQFF

size: NA
D: NA
V: TRBV7-8
J: TRBJ1-5
DNA: TGTGCCAGCAGCCCCCGACTGAATCAGCCCCAGCATTTT
CDR3: CASSPRLNQPQHF

size: NA
D: NA
V: TRBV28
J: TRBJ1-2
DNA: TGTGCCAGCAGTTTATTCGGCGGGCAGGGTGGTAGCTACACCTTC
CDR3: CASSLFGGQGGSYTF

size: few
D: NA
V: TRBV20-1
J: TRBJ1-1
DNA: TGCAGTGCTAGCGGCACAGGGGAAGCTTTCTTT
CDR3: CSASGTGEAFF

size: medium-sized
D: NA
V: TRBV7-9
J: TRBJ1-2
DNA: TGTGCCAGCAGCCCGGACGGAAGAACTAACTATGGCTACACCTTC
CDR3: CASSPDGRTNYGYTF

size: once
D: TRBD1
V: TRBV5-1
J: TRBJ1-1
DNA: TGCGCCAGCAGCTCAACAGGGGTGTACACTGAAGCTTTCTTT
CDR3: CASSSTGVYTEAFF

size: once
D: NA
V: TRBV7-8
J: TRBJ2-7
DNA: TGTGCCAGCAGCTTACGGAGCGGCAGCTCCTACGAGCAGTACTTC
CDR3: CASSLRSGSSYEQYF

size: NA
D: TRBD1
V: TRBV6-2/TRBV6-3
J: TRBJ2-7
DNA: TGTGCCAGCAGTTCAGGGGGCGCCGAACACGAGCAGTACTTC
CDR3: CASSSGGAEHEQYF

size: NA
D: NA
V: TRBV6-5
J: TRBJ2-1
DNA: TGTGCCAGCCCTGCCCCGGGACTCGGAAACAATGAGCAGTTCTTC
CDR3: CASPAPGLGNNEQFF

size: NA
D: NA
V: TRBV5-1
J: TRBJ2-7
DNA: TGCGCCAGCAGCTTGGAATACGGTTACGAGCAGTACTTC
CDR3: CASSLEYGYEQYF

size: NA
D: NA
V: TRBV7-9
J: TRBJ2-1
DNA: TGTGCCAGCAGCTGGGAGAGCTCCTACAATGAGCAGTTCTTC
CDR3: CASSWESSYNEQFF

size: NA
D: TRBD1
V: TRBV5-5
J: TRBJ1-4
DNA: TGTGCCAGCAGCTTGCGATTGGGACAGAGTGAAAAACTGTTTTTT
CDR3: CASSLRLGQSEKLFF

size: NA
D: NA
V: TRBV4-3
J: TRBJ1-1
DNA: TGCGCCAGCAGCCGAATGGAGAACACTGAAGCTTTCTTT
CDR3: CASSRMENTEAFF

size: NA
D: NA
V: TRBV6-5
J: TRBJ2-7
DNA: TGTGCCAGCAGTTACTCCGGGACAACACTTCAGTACTTC
CDR3: CASSYSGTTLQYF

size: once
D: TRBD2
V: TRBV5-1
J: TRBJ2-7
DNA: TGCGCCAGCAGCTTGGATGGTAGCGGGGCGAGCTCCTACGAGCAGTACTTC
CDR3: CASSLDGSGASSYEQYF

size: NA
D: NA
V: TRBV5-1
J: TRBJ1-1
DNA: TGCGCCAGCAGCCCCCTAGCAACAGCGAACACTGAAGCTTTCTTT
CDR3: CASSPLATANTEAFF

size: NA
D: NA
V: TRBV27
J: TRBJ2-7
DNA: TGTGCCAGCACCCCGGGGCGGAATGCCTACGAGCAGTACTTC
CDR3: CASTPGRNAYEQYF

size: NA
D: NA
V: TRBV7-3
J: TRBJ2-1
DNA: TGTGCCAGCAGCCCCAGCCGTAACAATGAGCAGTTCTTC
CDR3: CASSPSRNNEQFF

size: NA
D: TRBD2
V: TRBV5-6
J: TRBJ2-2
DNA: TGTGCCAGCAGTTATTTTTTGACTAGCGGGAGCCCCACCGGGGAGCTGTTTTTT
CDR3: CASSYFLTSGSPTGELFF

size: NA
D: NA
V: TRBV7-6
J: TRBJ1-5
DNA: TGTGCCAGCAGCTTAACCCCCCCGGGGGGCTCTCGGCAGCCCCAGCATTTT
CDR3: CASSLTPPGGSRQPQHF

size: NA
D: NA
V: TRBV5-4
J: TRBJ1-1
DNA: TGTGCCAGCAGCTTGCCAGGGCCCACTGAAGCTTTCTTT
CDR3: CASSLPGPTEAFF

size: NA
D: NA
V: TRBV9
J: TRBJ1-1
DNA: TGTGCCAGCAGCGTTAACTTGGGGACTGAAGCTTTCTTT
CDR3: CASSVNLGTEAFF

size: NA
D: NA
V: TRBV5-1
J: TRBJ2-5
DNA: TGCGCCAGCAGCGGCGGGGACAGCTTCGGAGAGACCCAGTACTTC
CDR3: CASSGGDSFGETQYF

size: NA
D: TRBD2
V: TRBV4-2
J: TRBJ2-7
DNA: TGTGCCAGCAGCCAAGATGAACTAGCGGGAGTAAGGGGCGAGCAGTACTTC
CDR3: CASSQDELAGVRGEQYF

size: NA
D: NA
V: TRBV28
J: TRBJ1-3
DNA: TGTGCCAGCAGTTTCGAGCGTGGGGGTTCTGGAAACACCATATATTTT
CDR3: CASSFERGGSGNTIYF

size: NA
D: NA
V: TRBV27
J: TRBJ1-1
DNA: TGTGCCAGCAGTATACAGGGTTCCACTGAAGCTTTCTTT
CDR3: CASSIQGSTEAFF

size: NA
D: NA
V: TRBV11-3
J: TRBJ2-3
DNA: TGTGCCAGCAGCAAGCGGGCAGATACGCAGTATTTT
CDR3: CASSKRADTQYF

size: NA
D: NA
V: TRBV27
J: TRBJ2-2
DNA: TGTGCCAGCAGAGGTGGGACCTTCACCGGGGAGCTGTTTTTT
CDR3: CASRGGTFTGELFF

size: medium-sized
D: NA
V: TRBV5-4
J: TRBJ1-2
DNA: TGTGCCAGCAGCCCCCAGGGGTGGGACAACTATGGCTACACCTTC
CDR3: CASSPQGWDNYGYTF

size: NA
D: TRBD1
V: TRBV7-9
J: TRBJ2-5
DNA: TGTGCCAGCAGCTTGACAGGGGGGGCAGAGACCCAGTACTTC
CDR3: CASSLTGGAETQYF

size: NA
D: TRBD1
V: TRBV28
J: TRBJ2-4
DNA: TGTGCCAGCAGCCCAGGGACAGGGGCCAAAAACATTCAGTACTTC
CDR3: CASSPGTGAKNIQYF